This TCR beta chain was identified in a study of Ad26.COV2.S vaccination and SARS-CoV-2 variants. As for the study in general: The Ad26.COV2.S arm of the COV1001 trial was where the donor was placed. The study's findings and limits: The breadth of spike-specific CD8+ and CD4+ T cell responses after vaccination was reportedly substantial. Measurements of TCR breadth and depth may have given underestimates of the total T cell responses.

Libraries were prepared by immunoSEQ multiplex PCR; TCRdb keeps only in-frame clonotypes and omits some of them. The sample has 350,000 to 400,000 clones, more than 85% seen once. With respect to this clone: Its antigen remains unknown.

The treatment denotes: around 19 received Ad26.COV2.S at low or high dose, single or two shots; several received placebo; per-sample allocation not given. Following the first vaccine or placebo injection, samples were taken on day 63. This Boston cohort included adults aged 18-55 years. This material consisted of peripheral blood, taken in a trial of Ad26.COV2.S vaccine versus placebo. The TCR sequence derives from a person aged 18-60 years who received the Ad26.COV2.S COVID-19 vaccine or a placebo.

This CDR3 reads CASSLSSGGHEKLFF. DNA of the CDR3: TGCGCCAGCAGCTTGAGTTCAGGGGGCCATGAAAAACTGTTTTTT. This chain links TRBV5-1 with TRBJ1-4; TRBD1 matches 8 bases. The CDR3 has 15 residues. Germline V gene lookup returns CDR1 SGHRS and CDR2 YFSETQ. V lost 1 base and J lost 6; bases outside the gene matches: 5.